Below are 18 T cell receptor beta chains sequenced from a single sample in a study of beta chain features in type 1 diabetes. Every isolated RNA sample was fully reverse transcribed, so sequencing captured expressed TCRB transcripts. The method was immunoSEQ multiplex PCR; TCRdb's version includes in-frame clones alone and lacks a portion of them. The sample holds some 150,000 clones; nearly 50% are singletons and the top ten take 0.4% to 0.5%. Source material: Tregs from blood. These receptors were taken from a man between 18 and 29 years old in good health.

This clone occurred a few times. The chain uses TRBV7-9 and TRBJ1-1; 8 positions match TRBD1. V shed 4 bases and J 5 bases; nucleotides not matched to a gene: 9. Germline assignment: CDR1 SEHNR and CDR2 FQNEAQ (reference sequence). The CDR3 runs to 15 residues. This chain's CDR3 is CASSWTGFRKTEAFF. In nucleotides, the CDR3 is TGTGCCAGCAGCTGGACAGGGTTTAGGAAAACTGAAGCTTTCTTT.

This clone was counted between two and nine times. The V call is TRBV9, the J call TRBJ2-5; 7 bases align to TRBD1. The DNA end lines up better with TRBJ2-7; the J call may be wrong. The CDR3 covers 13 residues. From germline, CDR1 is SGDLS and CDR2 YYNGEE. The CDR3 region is CASSRTGVYEQYF. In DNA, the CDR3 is TGTGCCAGCAGCAGAACAGGGGTGTACGAGCAGTACTTC.

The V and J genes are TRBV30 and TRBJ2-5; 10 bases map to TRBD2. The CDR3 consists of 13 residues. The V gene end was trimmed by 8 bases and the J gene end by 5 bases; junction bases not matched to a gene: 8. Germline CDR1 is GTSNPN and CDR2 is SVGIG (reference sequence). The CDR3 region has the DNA TGTGCCGGAATAGCGGGGGGCAGGGAGACCCAGTACTTC. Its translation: CAGIAGGRETQYF.

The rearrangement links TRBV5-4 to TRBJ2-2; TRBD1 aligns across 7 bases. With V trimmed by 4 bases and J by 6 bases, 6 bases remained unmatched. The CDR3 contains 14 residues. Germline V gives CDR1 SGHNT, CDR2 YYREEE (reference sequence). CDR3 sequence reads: CASSLRQGSGELFF. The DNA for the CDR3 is TGTGCCAGCAGCCTAAGACAGGGTTCCGGGGAGCTGTTTTTT.

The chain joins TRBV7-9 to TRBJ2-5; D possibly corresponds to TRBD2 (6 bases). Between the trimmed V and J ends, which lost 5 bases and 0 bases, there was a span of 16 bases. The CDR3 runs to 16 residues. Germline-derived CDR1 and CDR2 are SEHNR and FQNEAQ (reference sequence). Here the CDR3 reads CASSRRRPSDQETQYF. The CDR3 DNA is TGTGCCAGCAGCCGACGTCGACCTAGCGACCAAGAGACCCAGTACTTC.

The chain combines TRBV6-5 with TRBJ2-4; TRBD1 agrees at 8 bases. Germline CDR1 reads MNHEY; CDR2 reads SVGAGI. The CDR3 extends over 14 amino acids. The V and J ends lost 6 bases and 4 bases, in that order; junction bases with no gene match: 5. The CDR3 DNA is TGTGCCAGCAGCGACGGACAGGGTAAAAACATTCAGTACTTC. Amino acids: CASSDGQGKNIQYF.

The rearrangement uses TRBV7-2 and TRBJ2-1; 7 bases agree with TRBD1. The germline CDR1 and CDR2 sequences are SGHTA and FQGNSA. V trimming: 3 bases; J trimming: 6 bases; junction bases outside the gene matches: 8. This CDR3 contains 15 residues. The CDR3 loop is CASSLGTGQTNEQFF. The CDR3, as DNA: TGTGCCAGCAGCTTGGGGACGGGACAGACCAATGAGCAGTTCTTC.

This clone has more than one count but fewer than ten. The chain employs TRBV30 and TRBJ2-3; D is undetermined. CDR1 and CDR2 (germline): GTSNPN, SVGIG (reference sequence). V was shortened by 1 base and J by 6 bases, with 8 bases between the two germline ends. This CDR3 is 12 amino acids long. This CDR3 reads CAWSGGPDTQYF. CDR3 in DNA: TGTGCCTGGAGTGGCGGCCCGGATACGCAGTATTTT.

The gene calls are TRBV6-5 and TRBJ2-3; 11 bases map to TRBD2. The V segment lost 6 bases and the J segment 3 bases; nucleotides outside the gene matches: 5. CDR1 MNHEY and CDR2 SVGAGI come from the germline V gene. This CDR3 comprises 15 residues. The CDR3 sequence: CASRATSGITDTQYF. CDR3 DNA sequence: TGTGCCAGCAGGGCGACTAGCGGGATTACAGATACGCAGTATTTT.

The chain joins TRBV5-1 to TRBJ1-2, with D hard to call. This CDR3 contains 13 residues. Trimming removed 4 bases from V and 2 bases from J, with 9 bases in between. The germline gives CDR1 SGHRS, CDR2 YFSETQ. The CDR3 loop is CASSVGRNYGYTF. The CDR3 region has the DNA TGCGCCAGCAGCGTGGGCCGGAACTATGGCTACACCTTC.

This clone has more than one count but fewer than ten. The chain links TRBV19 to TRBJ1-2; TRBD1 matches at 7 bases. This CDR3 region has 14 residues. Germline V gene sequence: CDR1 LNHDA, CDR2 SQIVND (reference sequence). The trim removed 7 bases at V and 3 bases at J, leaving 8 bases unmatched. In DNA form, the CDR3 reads TGTGCCAGTACCATTAAAGGGGGCGACTATGGCTACACCTTC. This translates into CASTIKGGDYGYTF.

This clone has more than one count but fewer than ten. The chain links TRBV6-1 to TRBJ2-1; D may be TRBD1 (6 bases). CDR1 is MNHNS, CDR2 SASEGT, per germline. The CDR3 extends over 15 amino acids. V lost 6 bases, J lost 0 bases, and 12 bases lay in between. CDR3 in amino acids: CASSPTGSSYNEQFF. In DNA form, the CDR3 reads TGTGCCAGCAGCCCCACAGGGAGCTCCTACAATGAGCAGTTCTTC.

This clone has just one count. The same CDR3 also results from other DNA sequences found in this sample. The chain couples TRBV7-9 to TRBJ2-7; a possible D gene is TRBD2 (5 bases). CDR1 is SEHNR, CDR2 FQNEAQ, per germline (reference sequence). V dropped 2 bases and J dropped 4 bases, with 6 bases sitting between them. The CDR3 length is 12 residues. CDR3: CASSLTGYEQYF. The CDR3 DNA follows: TGTGCCAGCAGCTTAACGGGATACGAGCAGTACTTC.

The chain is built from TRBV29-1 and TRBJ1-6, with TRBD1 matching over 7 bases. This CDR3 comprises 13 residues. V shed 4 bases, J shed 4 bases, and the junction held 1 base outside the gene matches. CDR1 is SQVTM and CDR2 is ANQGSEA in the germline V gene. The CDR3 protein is CSVVDRYNSPLHF. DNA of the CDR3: TGCAGCGTTGTGGACAGGTATAATTCACCCCTCCACTTT.

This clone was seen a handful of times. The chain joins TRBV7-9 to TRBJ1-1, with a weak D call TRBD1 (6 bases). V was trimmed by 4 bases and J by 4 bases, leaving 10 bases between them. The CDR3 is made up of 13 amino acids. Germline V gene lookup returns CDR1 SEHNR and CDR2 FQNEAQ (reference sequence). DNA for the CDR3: TGTGCCAGCAGCTATCGACAGGTCACTGAAGCTTTCTTT. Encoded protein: CASSYRQVTEAFF.

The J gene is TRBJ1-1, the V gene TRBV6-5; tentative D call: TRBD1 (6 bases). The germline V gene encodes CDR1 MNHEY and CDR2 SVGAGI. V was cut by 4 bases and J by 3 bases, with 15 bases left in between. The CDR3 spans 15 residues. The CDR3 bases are TGTGCCAGCAGTTCCCGACCCACAGGGCACACTGAAGCTTTCTTT. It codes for CASSSRPTGHTEAFF.

The CDR3 loop reads CASSQELAGSQETQYF. The DNA for the CDR3 is TGTGCCAGCAGCCAAGAGCTAGCGGGTAGTCAAGAGACCCAGTACTTC. The chain joins TRBV4-2 to TRBJ2-5, with 8 bases lining up with TRBD2. Germline CDR1 is LGHNA and CDR2 is YNFKEQ. Unmatched junction bases numbered 5, after V lost 0 bases and J lost 2 bases. This CDR3 has 16 amino acids.

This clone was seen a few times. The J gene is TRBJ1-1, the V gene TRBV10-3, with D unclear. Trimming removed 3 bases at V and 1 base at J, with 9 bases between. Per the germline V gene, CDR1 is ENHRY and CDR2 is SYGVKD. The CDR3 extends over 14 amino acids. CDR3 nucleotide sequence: TGTGCCATCAGTGATAGCCGGAGGAACACTGAAGCTTTCTTT. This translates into CAISDSRRNTEAFF.